The rows below give T cell receptor beta chains drawn from one sample of a study of T-cell memory formation after mild COVID-19. TCRdb re-called the 5' RACE reads with MiXCR, one entry per CDR3 protein. The sample includes about 190,000 distinct CDR3 sequences, roughly 30% seen only once; the top ten take about an eighth. Sample: PBMCs or a T cell subset sorted from them (not recorded which). Source of these receptors: an adult woman who had mild COVID-19 (a few samples of this study predate the infection). Cell type and time point are not known. Both conserved end residues are part of each CDR3. Size is stated for part of the rows, as once, few or many counts, or as a class when the clone is expanded.

j_call clone_size v_call cdr3_aa
TRBJ1-1 few TRBV4-3 CASSQQLGTGGTEAFF
TRBJ2-7 - TRBV29-1 CSVAETGGSEQYF
TRBJ2-1 many TRBV9 CASSPRTGNNEQFF
TRBJ2-3 few TRBV12-3/TRBV12-4 CASSWRTSGENTDTQYF
TRBJ1-6 - TRBV15 CATSRARDGGPLHF
TRBJ1-1 few TRBV12-3/TRBV12-4 CASSFNSGTEAFF
TRBJ2-7 - TRBV20-1 CSAREPGMSYEQYF
TRBJ1-5 - TRBV18 CASSLGGGGMNQPQHF
TRBJ2-1 - TRBV5-1 CASSLYGEVTFF
TRBJ2-7 - TRBV4-1 CASSQVRGYSYEQYF
TRBJ1-4 - TRBV29-1 CSASDRNEKLFF